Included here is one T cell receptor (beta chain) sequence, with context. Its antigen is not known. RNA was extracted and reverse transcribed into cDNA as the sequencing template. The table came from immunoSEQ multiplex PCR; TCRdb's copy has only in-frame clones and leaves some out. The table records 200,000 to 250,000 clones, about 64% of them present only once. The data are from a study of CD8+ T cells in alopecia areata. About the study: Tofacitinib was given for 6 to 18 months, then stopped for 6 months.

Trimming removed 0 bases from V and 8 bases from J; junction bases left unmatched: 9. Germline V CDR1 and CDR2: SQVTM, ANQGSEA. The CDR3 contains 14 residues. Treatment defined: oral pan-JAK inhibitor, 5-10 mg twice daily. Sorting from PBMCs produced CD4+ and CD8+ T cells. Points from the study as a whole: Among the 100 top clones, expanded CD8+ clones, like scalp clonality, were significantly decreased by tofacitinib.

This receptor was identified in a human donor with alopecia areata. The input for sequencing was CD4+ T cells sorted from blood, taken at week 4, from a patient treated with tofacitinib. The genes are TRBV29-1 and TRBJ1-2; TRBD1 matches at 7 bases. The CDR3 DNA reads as TGCAGCGTTGAAGATCGGGGCAGGGGGAAAGGCTACACCTTC. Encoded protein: CSVEDRGRGKGYTF.